This T cell receptor (beta chain) was sequenced for a study of cytomegalovirus exposure and HLA in healthy donors. Germline loops: CDR1 SNHLY, CDR2 FYNNEI. Trimming removed 4 bases from V and 3 bases from J, with 14 bases in between. This CDR3 has 15 residues. The PCR ran on 60 Vbeta and 13 Jbeta primers. The assay was immunoSEQ multiplex PCR, and TCRdb's table has in-frame clones only and misses some. The repertoire holds about 160,000 clones, with 65% to 80% as singletons. This clone was seen a handful of times. This sequence joins TRBV2 and TRBJ2-3, with D maybe TRBD1 (6 bases). Sequencing used PBMCs. This TCR came from a man aged 35 to 55 in good health and CMV-seronegative. The CDR3 reads CASSVGLGATDTQYF. For the CDR3, the DNA is TGTGCCAGCAGTGTAGGGTTGGGGGCAACAGATACGCAGTATTTT.